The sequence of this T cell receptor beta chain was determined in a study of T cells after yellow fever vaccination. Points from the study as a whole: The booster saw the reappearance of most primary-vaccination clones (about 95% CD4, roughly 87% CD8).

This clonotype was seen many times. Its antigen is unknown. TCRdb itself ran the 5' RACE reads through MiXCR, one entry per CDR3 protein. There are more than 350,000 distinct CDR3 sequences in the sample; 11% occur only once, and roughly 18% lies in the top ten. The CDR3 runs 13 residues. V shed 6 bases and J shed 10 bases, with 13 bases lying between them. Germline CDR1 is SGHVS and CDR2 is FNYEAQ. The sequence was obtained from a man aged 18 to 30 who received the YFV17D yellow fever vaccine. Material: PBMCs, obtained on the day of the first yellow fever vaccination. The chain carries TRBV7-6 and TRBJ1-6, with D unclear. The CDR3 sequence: CASRGSTGSPLHF. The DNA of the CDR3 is TGTGCCAGCAGGGGCTCAACGGGATCACCCCTCCACTTT.